One and the same sample provided the 16 T cell receptor beta chains below, sequenced in a study of human T cells and chemical hapten exposure. Time point given: pre-sensitization, week 0. Noted treatment: therapeutic diphenylcyclopropenone sensitization with weekly scalp DPC. In TCRdb, the RACE reads were re-called with MiXCR into one record per CDR3 protein. Here the sample spans some 330,000 distinct CDR3 sequences, approximately 5.8% being singletons. This specimen was whole blood, taken in connection with sensitization to the hapten diphenylcyclopropenone (DPC). These receptors originate from a woman between 18 and 29 years old with alopecia areata. Some clones in this sample may be carry-over from other donors' samples.

The table lists this clonotype with many counts. The chain recombines TRBV4-3 with TRBJ2-1; D is undetermined. The CDR3 runs to 15 residues. Between the trimmed V and J ends, which lost 4 bases and 0 bases, there was a span of 10 bases. Germline loops: CDR1 LGHNA, CDR2 YSLEER. CDR3 nucleotides: TGCGCCAGCAGCCGACTGGCAAGCTCCTACAATGAGCAGTTCTTC. This sequence encodes CASSRLASSYNEQFF.

Ten or more counts support this clonotype. The chain carries TRBV7-8 and TRBJ1-5, with 9 bases identical to TRBD1. The V gene's germline CDR1 is SGHVS and CDR2 FQNEAQ. V lost 4 bases and J lost 7; bases outside the gene matches: 14. The CDR3 has 17 residues. The CDR3 sequence is CASSSRGGQGDRQPQHF. For the CDR3, the DNA is TGTGCCAGCAGCTCCCGAGGGGGACAGGGAGACAGACAGCCCCAGCATTTT.

J is TRBJ1-6 and V is TRBV6-5; 7 nucleotides match TRBD1. Germline assignment: CDR1 MNHEY and CDR2 SVGAGI. CDR3 length: 16 amino acids. V gave up 0 bases and J gave up 6 bases; unmatched junction bases: 5. CDR3: CASSYSGDSTNSPLHF. For the CDR3, the DNA is TGTGCCAGCAGTTACTCAGGGGACAGTACTAATTCACCCCTCCACTTT.

The chain carries TRBV7-9 and TRBJ2-7, with D unresolved. Trimming cost V 8 bases and J 0 bases, with 8 bases left between them. CDR1 is SEHNR and CDR2 is FQNEAQ in the germline V gene (reference sequence). The CDR3 contains 12 residues. The DNA for the CDR3 is TGTGCCAGCTCGCAGGCCTCCTACGAGCAGTACTTC. This gives the protein CASSQASYEQYF.

The genes are TRBV7-9 and TRBJ2-3; D not certain. CDR1 is SEHNR and CDR2 is FQNEAQ in the germline V gene (reference sequence). Trimming took off 1 base at V and 0 bases at J, with 11 bases between the two ends. The CDR3 sequence is 16 residues long. As DNA, the CDR3 is TGTGCCAGCAGCTTAGTACTCTCGGTCAGCACAGATACGCAGTATTTT. Residues: CASSLVLSVSTDTQYF.

This clonotype was observed many times. The V and J genes are TRBV5-6 and TRBJ1-5; D is uncertain. V was clipped by 3 bases and J by 3 bases, with 10 bases between them. This CDR3 spans 14 amino acids. From germline, CDR1 is SGHDT and CDR2 YYEEEE. In DNA, the CDR3 is TGTGCCAGCAGCTCGGGTCTTTACAATCAGCCCCAGCATTTT. Amino acid sequence: CASSSGLYNQPQHF.

This clonotype was picked up many times. The genes are TRBV7-9 and TRBJ1-6, with D possibly being TRBD1 (6 bases). CDR1 and CDR2 from the germline V gene are SEHNR and FQNEAQ (reference sequence). The length of the CDR3 is 13 residues. V was shortened by 5 bases and J by 6 bases, with 8 bases between the two germline ends. CDR3 nucleotides: TGTGCCAGCAGCCGACAGGCTAATTCACCCCTCCACTTT. It specifies CASSRQANSPLHF.

This clonotype appeared a few times. V usage is TRBV5-5 and J usage is TRBJ2-5; D may be TRBD1 (6 bases). There are 14 residues in the CDR3. V lost 3 bases and J 1 base, leaving 10 bases between the germline ends. Looked up from germline, CDR1 is SGHKS and CDR2 is YYEKEE (reference sequence). CDR3 sequence (DNA): TGTGCCAGCAGCTCCCGGACAGTCCAAGAGACCCAGTACTTC. Translating it yields CASSSRTVQETQYF. The full variable domain, with the rest looked up from reference TRBV5-5 and TRBJ2-5, is DAGVTQSPTHLIKTRGQQVTLRCSPISGHKSVSWYQQVLGQGPQFIFQYYEKEERGRGNFPDRFSARQFPNYSSELNVNALLLGDSALYLCASSSRTVQETQYFGPGTRLLVL.

The chain links TRBV6-2 or TRBV6-3 to TRBJ2-3; TRBD2 matches at 8 bases. CDR3 length: 14 residues. Trimming took 5 bases from V and 6 from J; bases not matched to a gene: 7. CDR1 is MNHEY, CDR2 SVGEGT, per germline. The CDR3 nucleotides read TGTGCCAGCAGTGACGGGGGGGCCGATGATACGCAGTATTTT. Amino acids: CASSDGGADDTQYF.

The table lists this clonotype with many counts. V usage is TRBV3-1 and J usage is TRBJ2-5; possible D gene TRBD2, 5 bases. Trimming took 5 bases from V and 2 from J, leaving 12 bases between them. CDR1 and CDR2 from the germline V gene are LGHDT and YNNKEL (reference sequence). The CDR3 spans 14 residues. CDR3: CASSFTTGQETQYF. The CDR3, as DNA: TGTGCCAGCAGCTTTACGACGGGGCAAGAGACCCAGTACTTC.

This clonotype was detected many times. The rearrangement uses TRBV9 and TRBJ1-1; 8 bases fit TRBD1. CDR1 SGDLS and CDR2 YYNGEE come from the germline V gene. The CDR3 has 13 amino acids. Unmatched junction bases numbered 0, after V lost 0 bases and J lost 5 bases. DNA for the CDR3: TGTGCCAGCAGCGTAGACAGGGGGACTGAAGCTTTCTTT. Translated, it gives CASSVDRGTEAFF.

At least ten counts were recorded for this clonotype. The chain combines TRBV7-2 with TRBJ1-4; unclear D gene. V was trimmed by 0 bases and J by 0 bases, leaving 5 bases between them. The CDR3 loop spans 15 amino acids. CDR1 is SGHTA, CDR2 FQGNSA, per germline. The CDR3 DNA sequence: TGTGCCAGCAGCTTAGCGCTTGCAACTAATGAAAAACTGTTTTTT. Translating gives CASSLALATNEKLFF.

This clonotype has only a few counts. This sequence joins TRBV29-1 and TRBJ1-1; weak D call: TRBD1 (5 bases). CDR1 and CDR2 (germline): SQVTM, ANQGSEA. The CDR3 covers 13 residues. V was pared by 7 bases and J by 0 bases, with 12 bases between. The CDR3 protein is CSARQFMNTEAFF. CDR3 nucleotide sequence: TGCAGCGCCCGACAGTTCATGAACACTGAAGCTTTCTTT.

This clonotype was counted a few times. The chain employs TRBV12-3 or TRBV12-4 and TRBJ2-7; 11 bases agree with TRBD2. CDR3 length equals 17 residues. J was trimmed by 7 bases and V by 5 bases; bases with no gene match: 16. In DNA form, the CDR3 reads TGTGCCAGCAGTGGGCAGCTAGCGGGGGGCTTCGCTAGGGAGCAGTACTTC. Its translation: CASSGQLAGGFAREQYF.

This clonotype was seen ten or more times. V usage is TRBV27 and J usage is TRBJ1-2, with D tentatively TRBD1 (6 bases). CDR1 is MNHEY, CDR2 SMNVEV, per germline (reference sequence). This CDR3 is 14 amino acids long. V was pared by 5 bases and J by 4 bases, with 14 bases between. Here the CDR3 DNA reads TGTGCCAGCAGTATCAACAGGGATGCCTATGGCTACACCTTC. Protein: CASSINRDAYGYTF.

This clonotype has ten or more counts. The rearrangement links TRBV2 to TRBJ1-5; no firm D call. Germline CDR1 is SNHLY and CDR2 is FYNNEI. The CDR3 extends over 14 amino acids. Trimming cost V 4 bases and J 0 bases, with 7 bases left between them. CDR3 loop: CASSATNSNQPQHF. CDR3 in DNA: TGTGCCAGCAGTGCGACAAATAGCAATCAGCCCCAGCATTTT. The full variable domain, its missing parts supplied by reference TRBV2 and TRBJ1-5, is EPEVTQTPSHQVTQMGQEVILRCVPISNHLYFYWYRQILGQKVEFLVSFYNNEISEKSEIFDDQFSVERPDGSNFTLKIRSTKLEDSAMYFCASSATNSNQPQHFGDGTRLSIL.